The entry below describes one TCR beta chain. This record comes from a study of blood T cell repertoires in COVID-19. In the authors' workflow: Estimation of nucleated cell counts relied on the amplification of reference gene primers. Generated by immunoSEQ multiplex PCR, the TCRdb table keeps only in-frame clones and is missing some. V, J and clone size derive from that table, while D and trimming were established from the DNA sequence. This table holds around 290,000 clones, 87% found once. Specimen: peripheral blood. The receptor was isolated from a woman between 50 and 59 years old who had recovered from COVID-19.

For the CDR3, the DNA is TGTGCCAGTAGACTAGCGGATTACAATGAGCAGTTCTTC. This encodes CASRLADYNEQFF. This chain connects TRBV19 to TRBJ2-1; 8 nucleotides match TRBD2. Germline lookup yields CDR1 LNHDA and CDR2 SQIVND (reference sequence). The CDR3 runs 13 residues. Trimming took 6 bases from V and 4 from J; bases not matched to a gene: 2.